The 8 T cell receptor beta chains below all came from one sample that was sequenced in a study of blood T cell repertoires in COVID-19. Profiled with immunoSEQ multiplex PCR; TCRdb holds only in-frame clones, not every one. The sample carries more than 55,000 clones, 60% to 80% recorded once. The sequencing input was peripheral blood. All receptors come from a man older than 75 with active or convalescent COVID-19.

The rearrangement joins TRBV5-4 to TRBJ2-1; the match to TRBD2 covers 9 bases. The germline gives CDR1 SGHNT, CDR2 YYREEE (reference sequence). This CDR3 has 15 residues. The trim removed 4 bases at V and 6 bases at J, leaving 8 bases unmatched. The CDR3 DNA reads as TGTGCCAGCAGCGCGGGGGGGGCCTCCGGCAATGAGCAGTTCTTC. Amino acid sequence: CASSAGGASGNEQFF.

This clone was detected only once. This rearrangement joins TRBV5-1 to TRBJ1-1; 12 bases agree with TRBD1. V shed 4 bases, J shed 11 bases, and the junction held 6 bases outside the gene matches. CDR3 length equals 13 residues. Germline CDR1 reads SGHRS; CDR2 reads YFSETQ. The CDR3 region is CASSPGTGGEAFF. The CDR3 DNA follows: TGCGCCAGCAGCCCAGGGACAGGGGGCGAGGCTTTCTTT.

V is TRBV10-3 and J is TRBJ1-2; TRBD1 matches at 8 bases. Germline V gives CDR1 ENHRY, CDR2 SYGVKD. J lost 6 bases, V lost 7 bases, and 10 bases had no gene match. The CDR3 runs 14 residues. CDR3 DNA sequence: TGTGCCATCATGGCGTCGCAGGGGGCGGATGGCTACACCTTC. Its protein is CAIMASQGADGYTF.

The rearrangement joins TRBV7-2 to TRBJ1-5; D is possibly TRBD1 (6 bases). The CDR3 length is 14 residues. Between the trimmed V and J ends, which lost 1 base and 6 bases, there was a span of 10 bases. The germline V gene has CDR1 SGHTA and CDR2 FQGNSA. The CDR3 sequence: CASSLDQGTQPQHF. Here the CDR3 DNA reads TGTGCCAGCAGCTTAGACCAGGGGACTCAGCCCCAGCATTTT.

CDR3 amino acids: CASSLEGGGRDEQFF. CDR3 DNA sequence: TGTGCCAGCAGCTTAGAAGGGGGGGGCCGGGATGAGCAGTTCTTC. This chain links TRBV13 with TRBJ2-1, with D perhaps TRBD2 (7 bases). The V gene lost 1 base and the J gene lost 8 bases, with 15 bases spanning the gap. CDR1 and CDR2 from the germline V gene are PRHDT and FYEKMQ (reference sequence). The CDR3 extends over 15 amino acids.

This clone was observed a handful of times. This rearrangement joins TRBV11-2 to TRBJ1-5, with D unresolved. The CDR3 extends over 13 amino acids. Trimming removed 3 bases from V and 6 bases from J, with 9 bases in between. Germline loops: CDR1 SGHAT, CDR2 FQNNGV. The CDR3 DNA reads TGTGCCAGCAGCTTTCAGGAAAGTCAGCCCCAGCATTTT. Protein sequence: CASSFQESQPQHF. Together with reference TRBV11-2 and TRBJ1-5, the CDR3 gives the full variable domain: EAGVAQSPRYKIIEKRQSVAFWCNPISGHATLYWYQQILGQGPKLLIQFQNNGVVDDSQLPKDRFSAERLKGVDSTLKIQPAKLEDSAVYLCASSFQESQPQHFGDGTRLSIL.

The J gene is TRBJ2-7, the V gene TRBV6-6; 11 bases match TRBD1. The J segment lost 3 bases and the V segment lost 6 bases, leaving 7 bases of the junction unmatched. CDR1 is MNHNY and CDR2 is SVGAGI in the germline V gene (reference sequence). CDR3 length: 15 amino acids. In nucleotides, the CDR3 is TGTGCCAGCAGGGATAGGACAGGGGGCCTCTACGAGCAGTACTTC. This encodes CASRDRTGGLYEQYF.

This chain's CDR3 is CASSLAVPGLAGADTQYF. As DNA, the CDR3 is TGTGCCAGCAGCTTAGCGGTACCGGGACTAGCGGGAGCAGATACGCAGTATTTT. The chain combines TRBV7-6 with TRBJ2-3; TRBD2 matches at 14 bases. CDR1 and CDR2 (germline): SGHVS, FNYEAQ. V lost 0 bases to trimming and J lost 4 bases; unmatched junction nucleotides: 6. The CDR3 length is 18 residues.